The 4 T cell receptor beta chains given below trace back to one sample, sequenced in a study of blood T cell repertoires in COVID-19. The assay was immunoSEQ multiplex PCR, and TCRdb's table has in-frame clones only and misses some. The sample has some 110,000 clones; about 83% are singletons. Sequencing was performed on peripheral blood. Source of these receptors: a man aged 70-80 years with acute or convalescent COVID-19.

The CDR3 sequence: CASSTTGVGEQFF. For the CDR3, the DNA is TGTGCCAGCAGTACTACAGGGGTGGGTGAGCAGTTCTTC. The J gene is TRBJ2-1, the V gene TRBV9, with TRBD1 identical over 7 bases. The CDR3 loop spans 13 amino acids. The germline V gene encodes CDR1 SGDLS and CDR2 YYNGEE. V gave up 5 bases and J gave up 9 bases; unmatched junction bases: 8.

The CDR3 nucleotides are TGTGCCAGCAGCGAGGACAGGGCTGAAGCTTTCTTT. Its translation: CASSEDRAEAFF. This chain uses TRBV6-2 or TRBV6-3 with TRBJ1-1; 8 bases align to TRBD1. With V trimmed by 6 bases and J by 6 bases, 3 bases remained unmatched. The germline CDR1 and CDR2 sequences are MNHEY and SVGEGT. This CDR3 is built from 12 residues.

This clone was detected only once. The V and J genes are TRBV5-1 and TRBJ1-2; D unresolved. V lost 4 bases, J lost 1 base, and 20 bases lay in between. Germline V gene lookup returns CDR1 SGHRS and CDR2 YFSETQ. The CDR3 length is 17 residues. CDR3 protein: CASSDGRTSLLNYGYTF. Written as DNA, the CDR3 is TGCGCCAGCAGCGATGGACGGACTTCACTCCTTAACTATGGCTACACCTTC. Together with reference TRBV5-1 and TRBJ1-2, the CDR3 gives the full variable domain: KAGVTQTPRYLIKTRGQQVTLSCSPISGHRSVSWYQQTPGQGLQFLFEYFSETQRNKGNFPGRFSGRQFSNSRSEMNVSTLELGDSALYLCASSDGRTSLLNYGYTFGSGTRLTVV.

This chain links TRBV30 with TRBJ1-5; D possibly corresponds to TRBD1 (5 bases). Per germline, CDR1 GTSNPN and CDR2 SVGIG (reference sequence). V dropped 2 bases and J dropped 7 bases, with 12 bases sitting between them. CDR3 size: 13 residues. The chain's CDR3 is CAWSPGGDQPQHF. The CDR3 DNA follows: TGTGCCTGGAGTCCGGGGGGGGACCAGCCCCAGCATTTT.